Below, one TCR beta chain is given with its context. The sample is drawn from a study of ipilimumab plus nivolumab after autologous stem cell transplantation. As for the study in general: Patients received a median of about five ipilimumab and 8 or 9 nivolumab doses.

V dropped 2 bases and J dropped 9 bases, with 7 bases sitting between them. The CDR3 consists of 12 residues. Germline CDR1 is SEHNR and CDR2 is FQNEAQ (reference sequence). Profiling relied on immunoSEQ multiplex PCR, and the TCRdb table lists in-frame clones only, not all of them. The table has some 16,000 clones, approximately 82% seen once. The genes are TRBV7-9 and TRBJ2-2; D not certain. The source of this sequence is a male donor with diffuse large B-cell lymphoma. Source: PBMCs, taken in a trial of ipilimumab plus nivolumab as post-transplant consolidation. The CDR3 loop reads CASSLSDRELFF. Here the CDR3 DNA reads TGTGCCAGCAGCTTAAGTGACAGGGAGCTGTTTTTT.